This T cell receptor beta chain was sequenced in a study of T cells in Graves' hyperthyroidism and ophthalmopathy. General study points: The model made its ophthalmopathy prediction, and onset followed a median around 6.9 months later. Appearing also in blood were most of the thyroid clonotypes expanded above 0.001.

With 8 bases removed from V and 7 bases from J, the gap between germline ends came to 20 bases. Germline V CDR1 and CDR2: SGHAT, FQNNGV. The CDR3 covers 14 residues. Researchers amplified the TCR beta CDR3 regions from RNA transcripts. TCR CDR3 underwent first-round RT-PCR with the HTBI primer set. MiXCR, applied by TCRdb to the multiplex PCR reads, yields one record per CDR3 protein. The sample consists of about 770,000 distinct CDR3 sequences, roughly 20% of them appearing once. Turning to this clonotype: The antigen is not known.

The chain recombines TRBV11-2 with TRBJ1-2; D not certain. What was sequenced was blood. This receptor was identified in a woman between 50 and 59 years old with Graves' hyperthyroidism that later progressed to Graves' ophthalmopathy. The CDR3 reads CASRRPEIISGYTF. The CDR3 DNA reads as TGTGCCAGCCGAAGGCCAGAGATTATTAGTGGCTACACCTTC.